One sample yielded the 25 T cell receptor beta chains listed below, sequenced in a study of vaccination effects on CD4 cells after COVID-19. The method was immunoSEQ multiplex PCR; TCRdb's version includes in-frame clones alone and lacks a portion of them. Altogether tens of thousands of clones are present, around 70% being singletons, with the ten largest covering 1.5% to 1.8%. These receptors' targets are unknown. The ViraFEST assay expanded antigen-specific CD4+ T cells with viral peptide pools before sequencing. At the end of around 11 days of culture, CD4+ T cells were isolated. Vaccination of participants consisted of two doses of either the BNT162b2 or mRNA-1273 vaccine. This sample comprised CD4+ T cells from PBMCs cultured with HCoV-229E spike peptides, obtained after COVID-19 vaccination. All receptors come from a human donor who received a COVID-19 vaccine.

V gene TRBV14 combines with J gene TRBJ2-2, with a tentative D call TRBD2 (5 bases). The V end was cut by 3 bases, the J end by 4 bases, with 9 bases between. The CDR3 consists of 14 residues. In germline, CDR1 is SGHDN, CDR2 FVKESK. The CDR3, as DNA: TGTGCCAGCAGCCACCTCGGGGTCACCGGGGAGCTGTTTTTT. Its translation: CASSHLGVTGELFF. Full variable domain (outside the CDR3, taken from reference TRBV14 and TRBJ2-2): EAGVTQFPSHSVIEKGQTVTLRCDPISGHDNLYWYRRVMGKEIKFLLHFVKESKQDESGMPNNRFLAERTGGTYSTLKVQPAELEDSGVYFCASSHLGVTGELFFGEGSRLTVL.

The chain employs TRBV6-5 and TRBJ2-7; 8 bases match TRBD2. CDR3 length equals 14 residues. V dropped 6 bases and J dropped 0; count of bases not matched to a gene: 4. Germline values: CDR1 MNHEY, CDR2 SVGAGI. The CDR3, as DNA: TGTGCCAGCAGAACCGGGACTAGCTCCTACGAGCAGTACGTC. As protein: CASRTGTSSYEQYV.

V is TRBV28 and J is TRBJ1-1; D may be TRBD1 (6 bases). V was shortened by 3 bases and J by 6 bases, with 14 bases between the two germline ends. From germline, CDR1 is MDHEN and CDR2 SYDVKM. This CDR3 is built from 14 residues. The CDR3 DNA sequence: TGTGCCAGCAGTTTCCTCATAGGGGGTTCTGAAGCTTTCTTT. This codes for CASSFLIGGSEAFF. The full variable domain, completed using reference TRBV28 and TRBJ1-1, is DVKVTQSSRYLVKRTGEKVFLECVQDMDHENMFWYRQDPGLGLRLIYFSYDVKMKEKGDIPEGYSVSREKKERFSLILESASTNQTSMYLCASSFLIGGSEAFFGQGTRLTVV.

The CDR3 nucleotides are TGTGCCAGCAGCCCCTTGATCAGGTCGGGGGGGCCGGGTGAGCAGTTCTTC. It yields the protein CASSPLIRSGGPGEQFF. V is TRBV7-6 and J is TRBJ2-1, with TRBD2 identical over 8 bases. The V gene end was trimmed by 5 bases and the J gene end by 9 bases; junction bases not matched to a gene: 18. From germline, CDR1 is SGHVS and CDR2 FNYEAQ. CDR3 length: 17 residues.

The table lists this clone with a count of one. The rearrangement links TRBV18 to TRBJ2-2, with 10 bases matching TRBD2. The CDR3 loop spans 17 amino acids. Unmatched junction bases numbered 4, after V lost 3 bases and J lost 0 bases. Germline CDR1 KGHSH, CDR2 LQKENI. The CDR3 DNA reads TGTGCCAGCTCACCGGTACTAGCGGGGACGAACACCGGGGAGCTGTTTTTT. Amino acids: CASSPVLAGTNTGELFF.

This chain connects TRBV24-1 to TRBJ1-5; D might be TRBD1 (5 bases). This CDR3 contains 14 residues. Germline CDR1 is KGHDR and CDR2 is SFDVKD. V lost 10 bases to trimming and J lost 1 base, with 13 bases between them. The CDR3 here is CATSNGGSNQPQHF. The CDR3 DNA sequence: TGTGCCACGTCGAACGGGGGGAGCAATCAGCCCCAGCATTTT.

This CDR3 is CASSLDTGRRYGYTF. In nucleotides, the CDR3 is TGTGCCAGCAGCTTAGATACCGGACGCCGCTATGGCTACACCTTC. The V gene is TRBV7-2, the J gene TRBJ1-2; D ambiguous. V gave up 1 base and J gave up 4 bases, with 13 bases separating them. This CDR3 spans 15 amino acids. Germline CDR1 reads SGHTA; CDR2 reads FQGNSA.

The rearrangement uses TRBV11-1 and TRBJ2-1, with 8 bases that match TRBD2. The CDR3 covers 15 residues. V trimming: 5 bases; J trimming: 2 bases; junction bases outside the gene matches: 5. From germline, CDR1 is SGHAT and CDR2 FQDESV (reference sequence). The CDR3 here is CASSRGGETYNEQFF. The CDR3 DNA is TGTGCCAGCAGCCGGGGGGGGGAGACCTACAATGAGCAGTTCTTC.

This clone was counted a single time. The chain carries TRBV5-1 and TRBJ1-2, with D possibly being TRBD1 (5 bases). Trimming removed 5 bases at V and 2 bases at J, with 13 bases between. This CDR3 comprises 14 residues. Germline V gene sequence: CDR1 SGHRS, CDR2 YFSETQ. The CDR3 nucleotides read TGCGCCAGCAGACGTGGGACGGAGAACTATGGCTACACCTTC. It translates to CASRRGTENYGYTF.

This clone came up once. V is TRBV9 and J is TRBJ2-4; D gene unclear. Trimming removed 4 bases at V and 6 bases at J, with 17 bases between. CDR1 and CDR2 (germline): SGDLS, YYNGEE. The CDR3 length is 15 residues. DNA for the CDR3: TGTGCCAGCAGCACAGAACGGATGGGCCGAAACATTCAGTACTTC. Translation gives CASSTERMGRNIQYF.

To note about this clone: Other nucleotide sequences from this sample produce the same CDR3. The V and J genes are TRBV5-1 and TRBJ1-2; D remains unclear. The V gene's germline CDR1 is SGHRS and CDR2 YFSETQ. V lost 0 bases, J lost 2 bases, and 5 bases lay in between. The CDR3 is 13 residues long. The CDR3 here is CASSLVGNYGYTF. In DNA, the CDR3 is TGCGCCAGCAGCTTGGTCGGGAACTATGGCTACACCTTC. The whole variable domain, remainder taken from reference TRBV5-1 and TRBJ1-2, is KAGVTQTPRYLIKTRGQQVTLSCSPISGHRSVSWYQQTPGQGLQFLFEYFSETQRNKGNFPGRFSGRQFSNSRSEMNVSTLELGDSALYLCASSLVGNYGYTFGSGTRLTVV.

The CDR3 sequence is CASSLPDYSGANVLTF. The CDR3 DNA is TGCGCCAGCAGCTTGCCAGATTACTCTGGGGCCAACGTCCTGACTTTC. The chain is built from TRBV5-1 and TRBJ2-6; unclear D gene. Germline CDR1 is SGHRS and CDR2 is YFSETQ. The CDR3 has 16 residues. The V gene lost 1 base and the J gene lost 0 bases, with 8 bases spanning the gap.

The chain has TRBV13 and TRBJ2-7; 11 bases map to TRBD2. The CDR3 has 15 residues. Trimming took 5 bases from V and 0 from J; bases not matched to a gene: 3. The V gene's germline CDR1 is PRHDT and CDR2 FYEKMQ (reference sequence). In nucleotides, the CDR3 is TGTGCCAGCAGCCGGGGACTAGCGGCCTCCTACGAGCAGTACGTC. Its protein product is CASSRGLAASYEQYV.

V usage is TRBV12-3 or TRBV12-4 and J usage is TRBJ1-4, with D tentatively TRBD1 (6 bases). V was trimmed by 4 bases and J by 10 bases, leaving 13 bases between them. CDR3 length equals 13 residues. This chain's CDR3 is CASSSQGGGKLFF. CDR3 sequence (DNA): TGTGCCAGCAGTTCGCAAGGGGGGGGAAAACTGTTTTTT.

A word on this clone: Other DNA sequences from this sample encode an identical CDR3 as well. This sequence joins TRBV5-1 and TRBJ2-1; either TRBD1 or TRBD2 may supply D (5 bases each). Trimming stripped 0 bases from V and 1 base from J, with 8 bases between. Germline V gives CDR1 SGHRS, CDR2 YFSETQ. The CDR3 is made up of 15 amino acids. CDR3 nucleotide sequence: TGCGCCAGCAGCTTGGGAGGGGCTTCCTACAATGAGCAGTTCTTC. This sequence encodes CASSLGGASYNEQFF.

The V gene is TRBV7-2, the J gene TRBJ1-1, with D unclear. The V and J ends lost 6 bases and 4 bases respectively, with 9 bases between them. Germline V gene sequence: CDR1 SGHTA, CDR2 FQGNSA. This CDR3 has 12 residues. The CDR3 spells CASSSSLTEAFF. The DNA of the CDR3 is TGTGCCAGCAGTTCAAGTCTCACTGAAGCTTTCTTT.

This rearrangement joins TRBV7-9 to TRBJ2-5; D remains ambiguous. CDR3 size: 14 residues. Deletions cut 4 bases from V and 2 bases from J, with 11 bases between. Germline loops: CDR1 SEHNR, CDR2 FQNEAQ (reference sequence). CDR3 in DNA: TGTGCCAGCAGCTCCACCGGGCCTCAAGAGACCCAGTACTTC. This sequence encodes CASSSTGPQETQYF.

The chain has TRBV18 and TRBJ2-3, with D perhaps given as TRBD1 or TRBD2 (5 bases each). The CDR3 has 15 amino acids. Looked up from germline, CDR1 is KGHSH and CDR2 is LQKENI. The V gene lost 4 bases and the J gene lost 0 bases, with 11 bases spanning the gap. The CDR3 loop is CASSRDGTSTDTQYF. For the CDR3, the DNA is TGTGCCAGCTCACGGGACGGTACTAGCACAGATACGCAGTATTTT.

The V call is TRBV3-1 (or the pseudogene TRBV3-2), the J call TRBJ1-6; D unresolved. V was clipped by 1 base and J by 6 bases, with 7 bases between them. The CDR3 covers 14 residues. Germline V lookup: CDR1 LGHDT, CDR2 YNNKEL (reference sequence). The CDR3 reads CASSQGASNSPLHF. The DNA of the CDR3 is TGTGCCAGCAGCCAAGGGGCTAGTAATTCACCCCTCCACTTT.

The chain combines TRBV14 with TRBJ2-3; D remains ambiguous. Trimming pared 0 bases from V and 3 bases from J, leaving 4 bases between. The CDR3 contains 13 residues. Per germline, CDR1 SGHDN and CDR2 FVKESK. In DNA, the CDR3 is TGTGCCAGCAGCCAAGATATAACAGATACGCAGTATTTT. This sequence encodes CASSQDITDTQYF.

The gene calls are TRBV19 and TRBJ2-5; perhaps TRBD2 as D (5 bases). The CDR3 is made up of 13 amino acids. The germline gives CDR1 LNHDA, CDR2 SQIVND (reference sequence). V lost 3 bases and J lost 6, with 11 bases in between. CDR3 DNA sequence: TGTGCCAGTAGTATCGGGATTTTGAAGACCCAGTACTTC. Encoded protein: CASSIGILKTQYF.

The rearrangement uses TRBV6-5 and TRBJ2-2; TRBD1 matches at 8 bases. Trimming removed 7 bases from V and 6 bases from J; junction bases left unmatched: 7. This CDR3 is built from 14 residues. Germline CDR1 reads MNHEY; CDR2 reads SVGAGI. CDR3 loop: CASKGPGGAGELFF. The CDR3 DNA follows: TGTGCCAGCAAGGGTCCAGGGGGCGCCGGGGAGCTGTTTTTT.

This clone was recorded only once. V and J are TRBV6-6 and TRBJ1-5, with D tentatively TRBD1 (5 bases). The germline V and J ends were trimmed by 2 bases and 7 bases, with 15 bases remaining between them. The CDR3 totals 15 residues. Germline V lookup: CDR1 MNHNY, CDR2 SVGAGI (reference sequence). The CDR3 reads CASSYDSQGYQPQHF. CDR3 nucleotides: TGTGCCAGCAGTTACGACAGCCAAGGATACCAGCCCCAGCATTTT.

The chain is built from TRBV10-2 and TRBJ1-1, with a weak D call TRBD1 (5 bases). V was cut by 8 bases and J by 1 base, with 11 bases left in between. The CDR3 runs to 13 residues. Germline loops: CDR1 WSHSY, CDR2 SAAADI. The CDR3 reads CASGLQGNTEAFF. As DNA, the CDR3 is TGCGCCAGCGGGCTCCAGGGGAACACTGAAGCTTTCTTT.

This chain connects TRBV6-5 to TRBJ2-7; 7 positions agree with TRBD1. V was pared by 6 bases and J by 3 bases, with 5 bases of the junction left unmatched. This CDR3 region has 13 residues. Germline V gene sequence: CDR1 MNHEY, CDR2 SVGAGI. The CDR3 region has the DNA TGTGCCAGCAGACATGACAGGGACTACGAGCAGTACGTC. Protein product: CASRHDRDYEQYV.